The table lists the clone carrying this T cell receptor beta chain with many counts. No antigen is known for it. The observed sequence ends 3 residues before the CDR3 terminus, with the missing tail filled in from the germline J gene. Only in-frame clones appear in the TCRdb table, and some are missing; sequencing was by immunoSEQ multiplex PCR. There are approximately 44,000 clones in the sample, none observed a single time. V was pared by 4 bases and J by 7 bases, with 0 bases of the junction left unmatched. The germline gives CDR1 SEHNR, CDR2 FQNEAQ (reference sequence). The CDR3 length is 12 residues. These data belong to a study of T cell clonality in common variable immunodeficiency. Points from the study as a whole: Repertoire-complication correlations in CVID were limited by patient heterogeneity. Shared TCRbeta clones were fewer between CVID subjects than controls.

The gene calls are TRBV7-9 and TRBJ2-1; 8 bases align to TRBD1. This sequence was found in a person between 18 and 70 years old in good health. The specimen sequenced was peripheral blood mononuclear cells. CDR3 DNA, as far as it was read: TGTGCCAGCAGCTGGGACAGGAATGAG. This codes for CASSWDRNE. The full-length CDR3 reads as CASSWDRNEQFF. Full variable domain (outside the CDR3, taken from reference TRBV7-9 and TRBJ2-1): DTGVSQNPRHKITKRGQNVTFRCDPISEHNRLYWYRQTLGQGPEFLTYFQNEAQLEKSRLLSDRFSAERPKGSFSTLEIQRTEQGDSAMYLCASSWDRNEQFFGPGTRLTVL.